This entry lists 9 T cell receptor beta chains sequenced from one sample in a study of T cells in Graves' hyperthyroidism and ophthalmopathy. The investigators amplified TCR beta CDR3 regions from RNA transcripts. First-round RT-PCR with HTBI primers amplified the TCR CDR3 region. TCRdb independently ran MiXCR on the multiplex PCR reads; one entry per CDR3 protein. Of about 260,000 distinct CDR3 sequences listed, approximately 16% are singletons. The sample taken for sequencing was blood. The receptors here all came from a woman under 30 with Graves' ophthalmopathy.

This clonotype showed up many times. This chain joins TRBV5-1 and TRBJ2-5; TRBD2 matches at 9 bases. Germline loops: CDR1 SGHRS, CDR2 YFSETQ. The CDR3 loop spans 15 amino acids. J lost 5 bases, V lost 4 bases, and 9 bases had no gene match. The CDR3 protein is CASSAAGAGGETQYF. The CDR3 region has the DNA TGCGCCAGCAGCGCCGCCGGAGCGGGGGGCGAGACCCAGTACTTC.

On this clonotype: At one boundary the junction diverges from the germline segment, which might be a read error. V usage is TRBV7-8 and J usage is TRBJ1-2; D is ambiguous. Germline CDR1 reads SGHVS; CDR2 reads FQNEAQ. This CDR3 is 13 amino acids long. CDR3 sequence: CASSDAGYYDYTF. The CDR3 DNA reads as TGTGCCAGCAGCGACGCCGGATACTATGACTACACCTTC.

Ten or more counts support this clonotype. The chain uses TRBV15 and TRBJ2-2; either TRBD1 or TRBD2 may supply D (6 bases each). The CDR3 has 14 residues. CDR1 and CDR2 from the germline V gene are LNHNV and YYDKDF (reference sequence). V was trimmed by 3 bases and J by 6 bases, leaving 11 bases between them. CDR3 in amino acids: CATSSRGEAGELFF. The CDR3 coding sequence is TGTGCCACCAGCAGTAGGGGGGAGGCCGGGGAGCTGTTTTTT. The whole variable domain, remainder taken from reference TRBV15 and TRBJ2-2, is DAMVIQNPRYQVTQFGKPVTLSCSQTLNHNVMYWYQQKSSQAPKLLFHYYDKDFNNEADTPDNFQSRRPNTSFCFLDIRSPGLGDTAMYLCATSSRGEAGELFFGEGSRLTVL.

This clonotype was picked up many times. The chain links TRBV28 to TRBJ2-7; D may be TRBD1 (6 bases). V was clipped by 3 bases and J by 3 bases, with 9 bases between them. Germline V lookup: CDR1 MDHEN, CDR2 SYDVKM. This CDR3 region has 13 residues. Here the CDR3 reads CASSLTRGYEQYF. The DNA for the CDR3 is TGTGCCAGCAGTTTGACCAGGGGCTACGAGCAGTACTTC.

This clonotype was found a few times. The gene calls are TRBV10-3 and TRBJ2-1, with TRBD2 matching over 11 bases. The germline CDR1 and CDR2 sequences are ENHRY and SYGVKD. V lost 10 bases, J lost 7 bases, and 6 bases stayed unmatched. The CDR3 contains 13 residues. The CDR3 protein is CATLLAGANEQFF. The CDR3 DNA sequence: TGTGCCACGCTACTAGCGGGAGCAAATGAGCAGTTCTTC.

Ten or more counts support this clonotype. This chain links TRBV10-1 with TRBJ1-4; D possibly corresponds to TRBD1 (6 bases). Germline loops: CDR1 WNHNN, CDR2 SYGVQD (reference sequence). The CDR3 sequence is 14 residues long. Trimming took 5 bases from V and 8 from J, leaving 15 bases between them. The CDR3 sequence is CASSTGQRGEKLFF. Written as DNA, the CDR3 is TGCGCCAGCAGTACAGGGCAGCGCGGCGAAAAACTGTTTTTT.

The chain recombines TRBV7-2 with TRBJ2-1; TRBD2 matches 11 bases. Trimming at V came to 2 bases and at J to 8 bases, leaving 11 bases not matched to a gene. Germline V gene data show CDR1 as SGHTA and CDR2 as FQGNSA. This CDR3 contains 17 residues. The CDR3 coding sequence is TGTGCCAGCAGCTTACGGCGTCTAGCGGGAGGCTGGGATGAGCAGTTCTTC. This codes for CASSLRRLAGGWDEQFF.

This clonotype has ten or more counts. At one end, the junction sequence differs from germline, possibly due to a read error. This sequence joins TRBV11-3 and TRBJ1-2; tentative D call: TRBD1 (5 bases). Germline V gene lookup returns CDR1 SGHNT and CDR2 YENEEA. This CDR3 has 14 residues. CDR3 protein: CASSSTDSNYGYTF. For the CDR3, the DNA is TGTGCCAGCAGCTCGACAGACTCTAATTATGGCTACACCTTC.

This clonotype was found many times. The rearrangement joins TRBV7-2 to TRBJ2-7; 12 bases align to TRBD2. This CDR3 has 18 amino acids. Germline CDR1 and CDR2: SGHTA and FQGNSA. V was clipped by 0 bases and J by 6 bases; unmatched bases: 12. The CDR3 region has the DNA TGTGCCAGCAGCTTAGCGACGAGACTAGCGGGAGTAACAGGCGAGCAGTACTTC. The encoded protein is CASSLATRLAGVTGEQYF.